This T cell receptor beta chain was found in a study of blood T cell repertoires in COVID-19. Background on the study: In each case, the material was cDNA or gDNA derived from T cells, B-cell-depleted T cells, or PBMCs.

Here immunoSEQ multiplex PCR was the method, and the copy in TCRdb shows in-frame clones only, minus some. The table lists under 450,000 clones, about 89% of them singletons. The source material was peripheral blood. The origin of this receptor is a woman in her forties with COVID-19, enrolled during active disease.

CDR3 region: CASSEYGQNYGYTF. The CDR3 DNA sequence: TGTGCCAGCAGTGAATACGGACAGAACTATGGCTACACCTTC. The gene calls are TRBV6-1 and TRBJ1-2, with D possibly being TRBD1 (6 bases). Germline values: CDR1 MNHNS, CDR2 SASEGT. V was clipped by 2 bases and J by 2 bases, with 9 bases between them. The CDR3 totals 14 residues.